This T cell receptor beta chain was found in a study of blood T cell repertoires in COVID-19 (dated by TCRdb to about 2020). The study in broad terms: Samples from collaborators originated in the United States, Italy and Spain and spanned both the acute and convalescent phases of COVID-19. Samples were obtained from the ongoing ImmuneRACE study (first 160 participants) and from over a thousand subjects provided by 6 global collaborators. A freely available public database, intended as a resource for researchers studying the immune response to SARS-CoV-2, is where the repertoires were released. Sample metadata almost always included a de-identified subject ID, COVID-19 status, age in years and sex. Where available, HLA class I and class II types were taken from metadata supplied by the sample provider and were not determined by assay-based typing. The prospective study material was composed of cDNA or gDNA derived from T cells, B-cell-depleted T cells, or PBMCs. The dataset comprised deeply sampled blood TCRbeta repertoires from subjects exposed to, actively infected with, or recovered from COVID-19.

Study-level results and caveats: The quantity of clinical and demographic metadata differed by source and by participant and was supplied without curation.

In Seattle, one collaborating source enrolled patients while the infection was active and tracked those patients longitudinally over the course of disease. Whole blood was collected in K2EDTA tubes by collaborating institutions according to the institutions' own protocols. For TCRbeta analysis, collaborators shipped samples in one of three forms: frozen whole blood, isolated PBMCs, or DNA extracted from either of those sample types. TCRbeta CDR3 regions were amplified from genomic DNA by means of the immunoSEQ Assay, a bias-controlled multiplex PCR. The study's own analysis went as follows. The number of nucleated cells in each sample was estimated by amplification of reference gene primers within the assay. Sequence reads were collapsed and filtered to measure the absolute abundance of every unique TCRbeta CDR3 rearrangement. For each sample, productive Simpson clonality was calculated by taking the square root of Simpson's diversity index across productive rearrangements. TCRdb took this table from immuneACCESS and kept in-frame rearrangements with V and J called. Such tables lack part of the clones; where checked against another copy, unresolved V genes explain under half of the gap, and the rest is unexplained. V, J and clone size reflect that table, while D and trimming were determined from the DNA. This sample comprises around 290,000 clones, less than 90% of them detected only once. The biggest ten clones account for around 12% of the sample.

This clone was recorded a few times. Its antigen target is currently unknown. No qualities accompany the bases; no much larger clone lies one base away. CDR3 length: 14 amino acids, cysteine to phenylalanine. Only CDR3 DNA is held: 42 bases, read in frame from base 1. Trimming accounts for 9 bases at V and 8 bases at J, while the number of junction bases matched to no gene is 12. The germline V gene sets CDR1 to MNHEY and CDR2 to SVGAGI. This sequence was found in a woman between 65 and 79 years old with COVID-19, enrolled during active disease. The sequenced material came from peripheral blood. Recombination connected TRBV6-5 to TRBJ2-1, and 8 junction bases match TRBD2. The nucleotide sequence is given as TGTGCCAGTATCCGCGGGGGGTCAAAGGATGAGCAGTTCTTC. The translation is CASIRGGSKDEQFF.